The 2 T cell receptor beta chains reported below all come from one sample, sequenced in a study of T cell responses to AZD1222 COVID-19 vaccine. Assay used: immunoSEQ multiplex PCR; TCRdb lists only in-frame clones, some missing. The sample lists 150,000 or so clones, 75% to 90% occurring once. The material was peripheral blood, obtained 28 days after the second dose of the MenACWY control vaccine. All receptors come from an adult who received the MenACWY meningococcal vaccine as a control.

This chain uses TRBV10-1 with TRBJ1-1; D is perhaps TRBD1 (6 bases). The V and J ends lost 4 bases and 1 base respectively, with 13 bases between them. CDR1 WNHNN and CDR2 SYGVQD come from the germline V gene (reference sequence). The CDR3 covers 15 residues. Here the CDR3 DNA reads TGCGCCAGCAGTGCGGCTGGACAGCAGAACACTGAAGCTTTCTTT. It yields the protein CASSAAGQQNTEAFF.

This clone has just a few counts. This chain links TRBV12-3 or TRBV12-4 with TRBJ1-2; D ambiguous. The CDR3 has 12 residues. V was pared by 5 bases and J by 8 bases, with 12 bases between. CDR3 bases: TGTGCCAGCAGTCGCGTGACGGAGGGCTACACCTTC. It yields the protein CASSRVTEGYTF.